Listed below are T cell receptor beta chains from one sample, sequenced in a study of long-term antiretroviral therapy in people with HIV. The table came from immunoSEQ multiplex PCR; TCRdb's copy has only in-frame clones and leaves some out. The table has 30,000 to 40,000 clones, 80% to 85% seen once. The material was unsorted PBMCs, obtained 1 year after starting antiretroviral therapy. All receptors derive from a man aged 18 to 35 with HIV. CDR3s include the opening cysteine and the closing phenylalanine or tryptophan. The order of the fields is J gene, clone size, V gene, D gene, CDR3 protein, CDR3 DNA. D genes are given only for firm matches. Not every row has a clone size; where given, it reads once, few, many or a size class.

TRBJ2-7 | few | TRBV7-9 | TRBD2 | CASSFTPPSGIGNEQYF | TGTGCCAGCAGCTTCACCCCTCCTAGCGGGATAGGCAACGAGCAGTACTTC
TRBJ1-5 | . | TRBV27 | TRBD1 | CASSDRGRGQPQHF | TGTGCCAGCAGTGACAGGGGACGTGGTCAGCCCCAGCATTTT
TRBJ2-2 | . | TRBV9 | TRBD1 | CASSVGDRGTGELFF | TGTGCCAGCAGCGTAGGGGACAGGGGGACCGGGGAGCTGTTTTTT
TRBJ2-7 | once | TRBV19 | TRBD1 | CATAPGQGRNEQYF | TGTGCCACCGCCCCCGGACAGGGTAGGAACGAGCAGTACTTC
TRBJ2-1 | once | TRBV19 | . | CASSIDGVSAGAYNEQFF | TGTGCCAGTAGTATAGATGGGGTCTCTGCGGGGGCTTACAATGAGCAGTTCTTC
TRBJ1-5 | once | TRBV19 | . | CASSMSGNNLSNQPQHF | TGTGCCAGTAGTATGTCTGGGAATAATCTCAGCAATCAGCCCCAGCATTTT
TRBJ1-5 | . | TRBV10-2 | . | CASSDNSPGPQHF | TGCGCCAGCAGTGATAACAGTCCGGGGCCCCAGCATTTT
TRBJ2-7 | . | TRBV28 | . | CASRVWGGGHDYEQYF | TGTGCCAGCAGGGTCTGGGGTGGCGGACACGACTACGAGCAGTACTTC
TRBJ2-3 | few | TRBV9 | . | CASSPSGRSTDTQYF | TGTGCCAGCAGCCCGAGCGGAAGGAGCACAGATACGCAGTATTTT
TRBJ1-2 | . | TRBV9 | TRBD1 | CASSQGTANYGYTF | TGTGCCAGCAGCCAAGGGACAGCTAACTATGGCTACACCTTC
TRBJ2-7 | . | TRBV5-6 | TRBD2 | CASSLAASGGGFNEQYF | TGTGCCAGCAGCTTGGCGGCTAGCGGGGGGGGATTTAACGAGCAGTACTTC
TRBJ1-2 | . | TRBV29-1 | TRBD1 | CSVGDSRYGYTF | TGCAGCGTAGGGGACAGCCGATATGGCTACACCTTC
TRBJ2-7 | . | TRBV9 | TRBD1 | CASSVTTGGDEQYF | TGTGCCAGCAGCGTTACGACAGGGGGCGACGAGCAGTACTTC
TRBJ2-7 | . | TRBV15 | TRBD2 | CATSRDNILAGAREQYF | TGTGCCACCAGCAGAGACAACATACTAGCGGGAGCGCGGGAGCAGTACTTC
TRBJ2-7 | . | TRBV4-3 | TRBD2 | CASSQVLTSGVGSSYEQYF | TGCGCCAGCAGCCAAGTCCTGACTAGCGGGGTTGGATCGTCCTACGAGCAGTACTTC
TRBJ2-4 | . | TRBV7-9 | TRBD1 | CASSQPQGAAKNIQYF | TGTGCCAGCAGCCAACCACAGGGGGCGGCCAAAAACATTCAGTACTTC
TRBJ1-2 | . | TRBV21-1 | . | CASSKGFQTGVFYGYTF | TGTGCCAGCAGCAAAGGTTTTCAGACAGGGGTATTCTATGGCTACACCTTC
TRBJ2-7 | once | TRBV28 | . | CASGYVGGSYEQYF | TGTGCCAGCGGCTACGTTGGGGGCTCCTACGAGCAGTACTTC
TRBJ1-2 | . | TRBV5-5 | TRBD1 | CASSFTGGSYGYTF | TGTGCCAGCAGCTTTACAGGGGGATCTTATGGCTACACCTTC
TRBJ2-7 | . | TRBV9 | . | CASSVGGKTYEQYF | TGTGCCAGCAGCGTAGGGGGCAAAACCTACGAGCAGTACTTC
TRBJ1-5 | . | TRBV25-1 | TRBD1 | CASSDTGDQPQHF | TGTGCCAGCAGTGATACAGGGGATCAGCCCCAGCATTTT
TRBJ2-7 | . | TRBV27 | . | CASRGSLPGYVREQYF | TGTGCCAGCAGAGGATCCCTTCCAGGGTATGTCCGCGAGCAGTACTTC
TRBJ2-7 | . | TRBV6-5 | TRBD1 | CASSYPRGQGVYEQYF | TGTGCCAGCAGTTACCCCAGAGGACAGGGCGTCTACGAGCAGTACTTC
TRBJ2-2 | . | TRBV29-1 | . | CSVEGAGGTNTGELFF | TGCAGCGTGGAGGGAGCAGGGGGGACGAACACCGGGGAGCTGTTTTTT
TRBJ2-7 | . | TRBV5-6 | TRBD1 | CASSPWGTGPLSYEQYF | TGTGCCAGCTCCCCGTGGGGGACAGGCCCTCTCTCCTACGAGCAGTACTTC
TRBJ2-7 | once | TRBV6-5 | TRBD1 | CASSGTGGGYEQYF | TGTGCCAGCAGTGGGACAGGGGGTGGCTACGAGCAGTACTTC
TRBJ2-7 | . | TRBV7-8 | . | CASSFPGAYEQYF | TGTGCCAGCAGCTTTCCCGGGGCGTACGAGCAGTACTTC
TRBJ1-2 | few | TRBV19 | . | CASSEEEYYGYTF | TGTGCCAGTAGCGAGGAGGAATACTATGGCTACACCTTC
TRBJ2-7 | . | TRBV19 | TRBD1 | CASSEPGQSYEQYF | TGTGCCAGTAGTGAACCGGGACAGAGCTACGAGCAGTACTTC
TRBJ1-5 | . | TRBV6-6 | TRBD1 | CASRSLDRVPHQPQHF | TGTGCCAGCAGATCCCTGGACAGGGTCCCCCATCAGCCCCAGCATTTT
TRBJ1-1 | . | TRBV19 | TRBD1 | CASSRQGNTEAFF | TGTGCCAGTAGTCGACAGGGTAACACTGAAGCTTTCTTT
TRBJ2-7 | . | TRBV2 | . | CASSVASNYEQYF | TGTGCCAGCAGTGTGGCCAGTAACTACGAGCAGTACTTC
TRBJ2-7 | . | TRBV10-3 | . | CAISELGEEHYEQYF | TGTGCCATCAGTGAGTTGGGGGAGGAACACTACGAGCAGTACTTC
TRBJ1-2 | . | TRBV28 | . | CASIGWGEGYTF | TGTGCCAGCATCGGGTGGGGTGAGGGCTACACCTTC
TRBJ2-7 | few | TRBV6-5 | . | CASSRGRPVDEQYF | TGTGCCAGCAGTAGGGGACGGCCAGTGGACGAGCAGTACTTC
TRBJ2-3 | . | TRBV10-2 | TRBD2 | CASSELVGGGRDTQYF | TGCGCCAGCAGTGAGTTGGTCGGGGGGGGGAGAGATACGCAGTATTTT
TRBJ2-7 | few | TRBV7-9 | . | CASSPSEEKIF | TGTGCCAGCAGCCCCTCTGAGGAGAAGATCTTC
TRBJ1-2 | . | TRBV7-9 | . | CASSLGHREFVGYTF | TGTGCCAGCAGCTTAGGTCACAGGGAGTTTGTTGGCTACACCTTC